Listed below are T cell receptor beta chains from one sample, sequenced in a study of blood T cell repertoires in COVID-19. Clones were sequenced by immunoSEQ multiplex PCR, and TCRdb holds only the in-frame ones, with some missing. The sample lists 55,000 to 75,000 clones, just under 85% seen once, with roughly 30% in the top ten. Source material: peripheral blood. The source of these receptors is a man aged 70-80 years with acute or convalescent COVID-19. Both conserved end residues are part of each CDR3. The D gene is left open where the match is weak.

v_call: TRBV29-1; d_call: TRBD1; cdr3_aa: CSVGAQGNYGYTF
v_call: TRBV18; d_call: -; cdr3_aa: CASSPLQTATNEKLFF
v_call: TRBV7-9; d_call: -; cdr3_aa: CASSLGSTAEKLFF
v_call: TRBV2; d_call: TRBD2; cdr3_aa: CASSGGERDTDTQYF
v_call: TRBV6-2/TRBV6-3; d_call: -; cdr3_aa: CASSWQGNTEAFF
v_call: TRBV6-1; d_call: TRBD2; cdr3_aa: CASSETSGVYNEQFF
v_call: TRBV7-9; d_call: -; cdr3_aa: CASVNAGSRIYNSPLHF
v_call: TRBV27; d_call: TRBD1; cdr3_aa: CASSQQGAETQYF
v_call: TRBV9; d_call: -; cdr3_aa: CASSDSYNEQFF
v_call: TRBV6-5; d_call: TRBD1; cdr3_aa: CASSSTGGFNQPQHF
v_call: TRBV18; d_call: -; cdr3_aa: CASSPDGLNNQPQHF
v_call: TRBV2; d_call: -; cdr3_aa: CASSERGNAGELFF
v_call: TRBV5-1; d_call: TRBD1; cdr3_aa: CASSESRGQNYGYTF
v_call: TRBV24-1; d_call: TRBD1; cdr3_aa: CATSDGDRAGYTF